This T cell receptor beta chain comes out of a study of T cell repertoires in cytomegalovirus infection. Per germline, CDR1 SQVTM and CDR2 ANQGSEA. The CDR3 length is 20 residues. The trim removed 6 bases at V and 0 bases at J, leaving 21 bases unmatched. This clonotype has ten or more counts. In TCRdb, the reads were re-called with MiXCR into one record per CDR3 protein. Counted here are approximately 140,000 distinct CDR3 sequences, roughly 9% occurring once; the ten biggest clones make up about 9.4%. The chain employs TRBV29-1 and TRBJ2-1, with TRBD2 matching 9 bases. The source is a human donor in good health (CMV status not recorded). Some clones in this sample may be carry-over from other donors' samples. The sample consisted of PBMCs. The CDR3 protein is CSVKGFSISGGSSSYNEQFF. The CDR3 DNA is TGCAGCGTGAAGGGCTTTAGTATTAGCGGGGGTTCTAGCTCCTACAATGAGCAGTTCTTC.